This T cell receptor (beta chain) was found in a study of blood T cells in healthy people across ages. Germline lookup yields CDR1 SGHTA and CDR2 FQGNSA. The CDR3 totals 14 residues. V lost 0 bases and J 11 bases, leaving 14 bases between the germline ends. Isolation recovered at least 6.5 million PBMCs from every sample. The authors ran a second PCR of about 6 to 12 cycles using a sample-barcoded 5' primer and a J-beta primer mix. Researchers report that a template-switch adaptor with 12 random nucleotides tagged each cDNA molecule. MiXCR, applied by TCRdb to the 5' RACE reads, yields one record per CDR3 protein. Of just over 800,000 distinct CDR3 sequences listed, 55% to 65% are singletons.

The TCR was taken from a man aged 25-45 years in good health. The rearrangement joins TRBV7-2 to TRBJ1-5; D is unclear. The specimen sequenced was blood. The CDR3 DNA follows: TGTGCCAGCAGCTTAGCGGATCCGGCTTTAGCCCAGCATTTT. Translation: CASSLADPALAQHF.